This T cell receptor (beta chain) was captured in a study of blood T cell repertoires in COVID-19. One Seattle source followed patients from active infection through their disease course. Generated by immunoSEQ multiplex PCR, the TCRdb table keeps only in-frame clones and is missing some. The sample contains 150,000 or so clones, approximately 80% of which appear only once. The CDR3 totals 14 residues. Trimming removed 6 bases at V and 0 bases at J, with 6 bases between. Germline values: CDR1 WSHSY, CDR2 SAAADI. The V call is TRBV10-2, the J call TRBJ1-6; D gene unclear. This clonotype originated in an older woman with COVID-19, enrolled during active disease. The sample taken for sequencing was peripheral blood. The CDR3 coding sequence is TGCGCCAGCAGACGGAGCTCCTATAATTCACCCCTCCACTTT. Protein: CASRRSSYNSPLHF.